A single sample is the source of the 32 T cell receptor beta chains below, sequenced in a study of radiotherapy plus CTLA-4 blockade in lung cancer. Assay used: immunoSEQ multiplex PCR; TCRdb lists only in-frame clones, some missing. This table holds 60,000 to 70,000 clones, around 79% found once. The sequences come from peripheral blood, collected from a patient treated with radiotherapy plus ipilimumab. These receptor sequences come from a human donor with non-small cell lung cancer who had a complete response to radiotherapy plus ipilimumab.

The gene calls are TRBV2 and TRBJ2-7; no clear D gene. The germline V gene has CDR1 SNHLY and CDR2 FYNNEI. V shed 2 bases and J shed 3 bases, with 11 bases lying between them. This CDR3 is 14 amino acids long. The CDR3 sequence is CASSERAVYYEQYV. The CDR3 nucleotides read TGTGCCAGCAGTGAAAGGGCCGTCTACTACGAGCAGTACGTC.

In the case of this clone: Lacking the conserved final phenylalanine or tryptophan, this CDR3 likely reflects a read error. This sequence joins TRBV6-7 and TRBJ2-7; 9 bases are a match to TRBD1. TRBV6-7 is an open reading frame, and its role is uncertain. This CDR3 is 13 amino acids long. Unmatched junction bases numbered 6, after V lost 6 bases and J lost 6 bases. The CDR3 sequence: CASRQDRGGEQYA. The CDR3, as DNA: TGTGCCAGCAGACAGGACAGGGGTGGCGAGCAGTACGCC.

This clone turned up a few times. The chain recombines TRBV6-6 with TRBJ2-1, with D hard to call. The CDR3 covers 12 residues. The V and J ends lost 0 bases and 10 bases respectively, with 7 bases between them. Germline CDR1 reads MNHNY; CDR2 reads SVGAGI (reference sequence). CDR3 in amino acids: CASSYSNSEQFF. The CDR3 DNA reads TGTGCCAGCAGTTACTCGAACAGCGAGCAGTTCTTC.

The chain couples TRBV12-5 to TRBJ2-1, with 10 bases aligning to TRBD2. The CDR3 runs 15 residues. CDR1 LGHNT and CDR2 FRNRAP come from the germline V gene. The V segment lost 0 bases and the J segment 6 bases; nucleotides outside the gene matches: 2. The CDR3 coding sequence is TGTGCTAGTGGTTTGGTACTAGCGGGGTCCAATGAGCAGTTCTTC. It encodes CASGLVLAGSNEQFF. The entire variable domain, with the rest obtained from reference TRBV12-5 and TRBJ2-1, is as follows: DARVTQTPRHKVTEMGQEVTMRCQPILGHNTVFWYRQTMMQGLELLAYFRNRAPLDDSGMPKDRFSAEMPDATLATLKIQPSEPRDSAVYFCASGLVLAGSNEQFFGPGTRLTVL.

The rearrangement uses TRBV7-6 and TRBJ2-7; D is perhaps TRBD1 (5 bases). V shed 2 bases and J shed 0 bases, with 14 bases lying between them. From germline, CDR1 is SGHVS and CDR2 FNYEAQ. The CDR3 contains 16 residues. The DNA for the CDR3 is TGTGCCAGCAGCTTAATGGTAGGGGCCAGCTCCTACGAGCAGTACGTC. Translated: CASSLMVGASSYEQYV.

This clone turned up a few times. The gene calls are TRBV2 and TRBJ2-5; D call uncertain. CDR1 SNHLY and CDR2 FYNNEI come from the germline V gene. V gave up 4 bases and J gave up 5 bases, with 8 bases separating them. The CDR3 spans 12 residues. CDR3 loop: CASSGAMETQYF. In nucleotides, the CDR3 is TGTGCCAGCAGTGGAGCGATGGAGACCCAGTACTTC. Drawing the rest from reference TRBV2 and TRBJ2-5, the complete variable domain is EPEVTQTPSHQVTQMGQEVILRCVPISNHLYFYWYRQILGQKVEFLVSFYNNEISEKSEIFDDQFSVERPDGSNFTLKIRSTKLEDSAMYFCASSGAMETQYFGPGTRLLVL.

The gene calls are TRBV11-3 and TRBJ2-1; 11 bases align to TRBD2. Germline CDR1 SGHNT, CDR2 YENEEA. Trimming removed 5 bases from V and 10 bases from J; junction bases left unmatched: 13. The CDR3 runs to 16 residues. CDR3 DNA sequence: TGTGCCAGCAGCCCGCGGACTAGCGGGCCTCGCACGGAGCAGTTCTTC. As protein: CASSPRTSGPRTEQFF.

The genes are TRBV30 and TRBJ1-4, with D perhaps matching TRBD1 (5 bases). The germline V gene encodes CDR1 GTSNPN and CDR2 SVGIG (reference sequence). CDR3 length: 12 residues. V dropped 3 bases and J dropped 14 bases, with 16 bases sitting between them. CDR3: CAWSAIGTRLFF. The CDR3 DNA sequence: TGTGCCTGGAGCGCAATCGGGACCCGGCTGTTTTTT.

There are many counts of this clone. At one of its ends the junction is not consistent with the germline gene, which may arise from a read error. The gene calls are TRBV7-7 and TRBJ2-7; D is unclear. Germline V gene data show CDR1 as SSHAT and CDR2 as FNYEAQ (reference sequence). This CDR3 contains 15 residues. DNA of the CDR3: TGTGCTAGCAGCTTAGGACCCGGATACTCCTACGAGCAGTACTTC. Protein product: CASSLGPGYSYEQYF.

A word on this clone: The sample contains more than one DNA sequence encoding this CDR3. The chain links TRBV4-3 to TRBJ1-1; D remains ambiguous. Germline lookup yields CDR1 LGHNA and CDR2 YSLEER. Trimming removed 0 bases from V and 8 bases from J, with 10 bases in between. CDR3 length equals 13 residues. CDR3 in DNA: TGCGCCAGCAGCCAAGATCGGGAAGGGGAAGCTTTCTTT. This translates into CASSQDREGEAFF.

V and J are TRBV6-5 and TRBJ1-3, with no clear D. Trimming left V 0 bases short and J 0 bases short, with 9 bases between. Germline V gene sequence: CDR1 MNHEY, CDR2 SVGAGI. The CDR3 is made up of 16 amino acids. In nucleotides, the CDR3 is TGTGCCAGCAGTTACTCAGTCCGCGGCTCTGGAAACACCATATATTTT. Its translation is CASSYSVRGSGNTIYF.

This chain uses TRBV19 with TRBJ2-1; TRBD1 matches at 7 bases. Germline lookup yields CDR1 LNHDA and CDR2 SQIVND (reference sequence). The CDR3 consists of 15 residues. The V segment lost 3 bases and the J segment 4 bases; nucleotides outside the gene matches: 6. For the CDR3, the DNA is TGTGCCAGTAGTATTGGGGGACAGTCTTACAATGAGCAGTTCTTC. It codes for CASSIGGQSYNEQFF.

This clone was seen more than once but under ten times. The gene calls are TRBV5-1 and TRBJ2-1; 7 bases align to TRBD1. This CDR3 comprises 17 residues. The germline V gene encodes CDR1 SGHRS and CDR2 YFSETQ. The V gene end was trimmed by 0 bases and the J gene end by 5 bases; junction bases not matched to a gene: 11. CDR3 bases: TGCGCCAGCAGCTTGGCCTTGACAGGGTCCCCAAACAATGAGCAGTTCTTC. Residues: CASSLALTGSPNNEQFF.

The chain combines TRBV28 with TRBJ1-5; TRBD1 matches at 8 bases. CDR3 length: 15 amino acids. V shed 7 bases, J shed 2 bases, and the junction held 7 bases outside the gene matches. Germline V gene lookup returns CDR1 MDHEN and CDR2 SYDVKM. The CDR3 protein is CASNPETGGNQPQHF. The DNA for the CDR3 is TGTGCCAGCAATCCCGAGACAGGGGGCAATCAGCCCCAGCATTTT. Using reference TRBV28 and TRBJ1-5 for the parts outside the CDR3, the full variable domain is DVKVTQSSRYLVKRTGEKVFLECVQDMDHENMFWYRQDPGLGLRLIYFSYDVKMKEKGDIPEGYSVSREKKERFSLILESASTNQTSMYLCASNPETGGNQPQHFGDGTRLSIL.

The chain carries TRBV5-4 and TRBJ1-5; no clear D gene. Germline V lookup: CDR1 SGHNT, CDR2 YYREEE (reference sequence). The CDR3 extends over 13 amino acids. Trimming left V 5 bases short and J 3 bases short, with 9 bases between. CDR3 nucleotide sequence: TGTGCCAGCAGTCGTTCACCCAATCAGCCCCAGCATTTT. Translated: CASSRSPNQPQHF.

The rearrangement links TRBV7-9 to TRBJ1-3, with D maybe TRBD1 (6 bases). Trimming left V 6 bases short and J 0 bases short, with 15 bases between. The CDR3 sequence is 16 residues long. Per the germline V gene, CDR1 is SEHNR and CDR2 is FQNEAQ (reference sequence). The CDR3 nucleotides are TGTGCCAGCAGTTGGAGCGGACAGCTCTCTGGAAACACCATATATTTT. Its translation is CASSWSGQLSGNTIYF.

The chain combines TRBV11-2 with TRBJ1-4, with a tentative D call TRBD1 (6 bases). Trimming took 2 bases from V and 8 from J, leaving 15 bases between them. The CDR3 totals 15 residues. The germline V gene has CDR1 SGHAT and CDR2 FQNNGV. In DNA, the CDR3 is TGTGCCAGCAGCTTACTACAGGGCAGACGGGAAAAACTGTTTTTT. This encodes CASSLLQGRREKLFF.

CDR3 protein: CASSRAGQGGGYTF. The CDR3 nucleotides are TGTGCCAGCAGTAGAGCAGGGCAGGGCGGTGGCTACACCTTC. The chain uses TRBV6-6 and TRBJ1-2, with D perhaps TRBD1 (5 bases). The CDR3 is 14 amino acids. The germline CDR1 and CDR2 sequences are MNHNY and SVGAGI (reference sequence). Trimming left V 5 bases short and J 7 bases short, with 17 bases between.

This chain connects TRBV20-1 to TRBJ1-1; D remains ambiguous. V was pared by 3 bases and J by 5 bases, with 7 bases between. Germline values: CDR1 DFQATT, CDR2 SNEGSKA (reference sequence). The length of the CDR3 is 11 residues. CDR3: CSARVRTEAFF. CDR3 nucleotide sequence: TGCAGTGCTAGGGTTCGGACTGAAGCTTTCTTT.

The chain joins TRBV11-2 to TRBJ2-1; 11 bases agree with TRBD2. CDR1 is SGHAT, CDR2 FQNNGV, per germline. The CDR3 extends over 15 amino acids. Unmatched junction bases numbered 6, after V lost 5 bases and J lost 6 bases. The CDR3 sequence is CASSPFTSGSNEQFF. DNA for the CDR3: TGTGCCAGCAGCCCTTTCACTAGCGGGAGCAATGAGCAGTTCTTC. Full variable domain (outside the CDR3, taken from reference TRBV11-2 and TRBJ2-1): EAGVAQSPRYKIIEKRQSVAFWCNPISGHATLYWYQQILGQGPKLLIQFQNNGVVDDSQLPKDRFSAERLKGVDSTLKIQPAKLEDSAVYLCASSPFTSGSNEQFFGPGTRLTVL.

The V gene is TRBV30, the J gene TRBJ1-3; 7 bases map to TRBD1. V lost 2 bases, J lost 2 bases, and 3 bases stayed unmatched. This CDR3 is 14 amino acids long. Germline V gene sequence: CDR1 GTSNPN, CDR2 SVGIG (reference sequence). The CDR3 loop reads CAWSSGQAGNTIYF. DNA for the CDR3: TGTGCCTGGAGTAGTGGACAGGCTGGAAACACCATATATTTT.

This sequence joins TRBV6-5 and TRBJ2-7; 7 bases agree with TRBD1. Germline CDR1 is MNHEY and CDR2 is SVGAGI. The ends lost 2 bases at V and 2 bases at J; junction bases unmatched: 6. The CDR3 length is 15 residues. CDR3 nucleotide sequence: TGTGCCAGCAGTTACGCTGGGACAGCCACCTACGAGCAGTACTTC. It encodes CASSYAGTATYEQYF.

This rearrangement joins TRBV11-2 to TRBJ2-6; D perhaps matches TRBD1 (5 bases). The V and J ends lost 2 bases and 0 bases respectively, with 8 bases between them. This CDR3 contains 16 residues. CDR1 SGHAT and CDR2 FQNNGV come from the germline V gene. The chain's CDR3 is CASSLMGHSGANVLTF. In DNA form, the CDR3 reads TGTGCCAGCAGCTTAATGGGGCACTCTGGGGCCAACGTCCTGACTTTC.

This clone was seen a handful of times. CDR3 nucleotide sequence: TGTGCCAGCAGTCGGACAGCTACCTCCGGTGAGCAGTACGTC. It translates to CASSRTATSGEQYV. This chain joins TRBV6-5 and TRBJ2-7; D might be TRBD1 (6 bases). The CDR3 length is 14 residues. The V gene's germline CDR1 is MNHEY and CDR2 SVGAGI. V was cut by 5 bases and J by 7 bases, with 18 bases left in between.

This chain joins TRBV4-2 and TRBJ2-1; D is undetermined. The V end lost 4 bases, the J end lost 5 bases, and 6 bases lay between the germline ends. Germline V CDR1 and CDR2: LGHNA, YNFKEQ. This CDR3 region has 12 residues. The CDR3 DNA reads TGTGCCAGCAGCCCCCAAGACAATGAGCAGTTCTTC. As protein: CASSPQDNEQFF.

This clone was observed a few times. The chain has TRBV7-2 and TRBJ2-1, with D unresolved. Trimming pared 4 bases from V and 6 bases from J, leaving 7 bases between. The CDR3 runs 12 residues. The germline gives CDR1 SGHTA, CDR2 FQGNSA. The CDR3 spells CASSSLPNEQFF. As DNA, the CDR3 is TGTGCCAGCAGCTCCCTCCCCAATGAGCAGTTCTTC.

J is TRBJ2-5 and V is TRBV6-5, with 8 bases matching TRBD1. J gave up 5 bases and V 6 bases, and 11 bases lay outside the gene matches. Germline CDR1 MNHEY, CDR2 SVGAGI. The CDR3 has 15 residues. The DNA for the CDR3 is TGTGCCAGCAGCAACTCACAGGGGGGTTTCGAGACCCAGTACTTC. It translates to CASSNSQGGFETQYF.

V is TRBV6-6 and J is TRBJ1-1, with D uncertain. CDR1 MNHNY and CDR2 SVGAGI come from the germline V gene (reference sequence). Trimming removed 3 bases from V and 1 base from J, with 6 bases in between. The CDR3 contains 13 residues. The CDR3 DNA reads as TGTGCCAGCAGTTATAAGGAGAACACTGAAGCTTTCTTT. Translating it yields CASSYKENTEAFF.

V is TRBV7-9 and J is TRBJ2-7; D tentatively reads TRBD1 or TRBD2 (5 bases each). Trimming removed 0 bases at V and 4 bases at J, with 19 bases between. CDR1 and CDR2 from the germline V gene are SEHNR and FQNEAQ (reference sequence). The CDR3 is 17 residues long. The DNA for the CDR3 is TGTGCCAGCAGCTTAGCCCCCCGGGGCAGGGTTAAGTACGAGCAGTACTTC. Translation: CASSLAPRGRVKYEQYF.

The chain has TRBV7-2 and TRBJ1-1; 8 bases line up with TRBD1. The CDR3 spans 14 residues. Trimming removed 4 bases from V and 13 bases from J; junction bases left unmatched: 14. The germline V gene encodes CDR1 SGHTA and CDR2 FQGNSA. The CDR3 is CASSSTGQAVRVFF. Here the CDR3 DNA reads TGTGCCAGCAGCTCTACGGGACAGGCCGTGCGGGTTTTCTTT.

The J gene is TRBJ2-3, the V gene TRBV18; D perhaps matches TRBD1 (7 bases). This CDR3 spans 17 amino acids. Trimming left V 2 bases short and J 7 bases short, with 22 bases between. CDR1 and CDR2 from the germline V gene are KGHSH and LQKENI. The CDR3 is CASSPYMEGQSSYTQYF. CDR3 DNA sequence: TGTGCCAGCTCACCATATATGGAGGGACAGTCTAGTTATACGCAGTATTTT.

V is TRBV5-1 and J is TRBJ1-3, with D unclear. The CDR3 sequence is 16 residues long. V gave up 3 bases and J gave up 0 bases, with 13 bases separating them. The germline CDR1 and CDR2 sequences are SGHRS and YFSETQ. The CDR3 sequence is CASSWIPGDSGNTIYF. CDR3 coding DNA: TGCGCCAGCAGCTGGATACCAGGCGACTCTGGAAACACCATATATTTT.